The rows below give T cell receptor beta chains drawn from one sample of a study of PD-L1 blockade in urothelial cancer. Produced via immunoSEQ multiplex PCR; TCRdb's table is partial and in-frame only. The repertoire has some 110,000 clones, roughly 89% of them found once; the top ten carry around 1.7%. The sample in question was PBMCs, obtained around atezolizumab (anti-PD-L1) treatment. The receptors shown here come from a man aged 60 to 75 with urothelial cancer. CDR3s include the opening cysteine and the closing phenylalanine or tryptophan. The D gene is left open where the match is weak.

CDR3aa: CASSPNPVRSLSGNTIYF
d_gene: -
j_gene: TRBJ1-3
v_gene: TRBV7-7

CDR3aa: CASNPRLAGAGSNTGELFF
d_gene: TRBD2
j_gene: TRBJ2-2
v_gene: TRBV7-8

CDR3aa: CASSSEQGGGTDTQYF
d_gene: TRBD1
j_gene: TRBJ2-3
v_gene: TRBV5-1

CDR3aa: CSVEFLVIDTQYF
d_gene: -
j_gene: TRBJ2-3
v_gene: TRBV29-1

CDR3aa: CASSIGERGSYEQYF
d_gene: -
j_gene: TRBJ2-7
v_gene: TRBV19

CDR3aa: CASSLGAEVDEAFF
d_gene: -
j_gene: TRBJ1-1
v_gene: TRBV5-4

CDR3aa: CASTLGGQEETQYF
d_gene: TRBD1
j_gene: TRBJ2-5
v_gene: TRBV28

CDR3aa: CASSEAGSETQYF
d_gene: -
j_gene: TRBJ2-5
v_gene: TRBV10-1

CDR3aa: CSVPEGPGGNEQFF
d_gene: TRBD2
j_gene: TRBJ2-1
v_gene: TRBV29-1

CDR3aa: CAIMGTRGTDTQYF
d_gene: -
j_gene: TRBJ2-3
v_gene: TRBV10-3

CDR3aa: CASSVAVNTGELFF
d_gene: -
j_gene: TRBJ2-2
v_gene: TRBV9

CDR3aa: CASSERPNYGYTF
d_gene: -
j_gene: TRBJ1-2
v_gene: TRBV6-1

CDR3aa: CASSLPGEITGELFF
d_gene: -
j_gene: TRBJ2-2
v_gene: TRBV14

CDR3aa: CASRGQREGRGYF
d_gene: TRBD2
j_gene: TRBJ2-4
v_gene: TRBV28